These 10 T cell receptor beta chains were sequenced from one sample in a study of blood T cell repertoires in COVID-19. Produced via immunoSEQ multiplex PCR; TCRdb's table is partial and in-frame only. Altogether under 350,000 clones are present, about 93% being singletons, with the ten largest covering under 7%. The sequenced sample was peripheral blood. The receptors here all came from a woman aged 30 to 39 with COVID-19, enrolled during active disease.

The gene calls are TRBV5-1 and TRBJ1-2; weak D call: TRBD1 (6 bases). V lost 4 bases, J lost 8 bases, and 18 bases lay in between. This CDR3 contains 14 residues. The germline V gene has CDR1 SGHRS and CDR2 YFSETQ. CDR3 coding DNA: TGCGCCAGCAGCCCTCAGTCGGGGGGCGACGGCTACACCTTC. This encodes CASSPQSGGDGYTF.

The chain links TRBV9 to TRBJ2-1; the D gene is possibly TRBD2 (6 bases). V was trimmed by 0 bases and J by 0 bases, leaving 7 bases between them. Looked up from germline, CDR1 is SGDLS and CDR2 is YYNGEE. This CDR3 has 15 residues. The CDR3 here is CASSVGRGSYNEQFF. In nucleotides, the CDR3 is TGTGCCAGCAGCGTAGGGCGGGGCTCCTACAATGAGCAGTTCTTC.

The V gene is TRBV5-1, the J gene TRBJ1-1; a weak D match, TRBD1 (5 bases). The CDR3 runs 14 residues. Trimming removed 1 base from V and 4 bases from J, with 11 bases in between. CDR1 SGHRS and CDR2 YFSETQ come from the germline V gene. The chain's CDR3 is CASSLKGLGTEAFF. The CDR3 DNA follows: TGCGCCAGCAGCTTGAAGGGGTTAGGCACTGAAGCTTTCTTT.

The chain joins TRBV7-9 to TRBJ2-7; D is ambiguous. Trimming left V 5 bases short and J 0 bases short, with 11 bases between. In germline, CDR1 is SEHNR, CDR2 FQNEAQ (reference sequence). The CDR3 covers 14 residues. The CDR3 coding sequence is TGTGCCAGCAGCCCTAGGAACCCCTCCTACGAGCAGTACTTC. This sequence encodes CASSPRNPSYEQYF.

CDR3: CASSLAMGASKNIQYF. CDR3 coding DNA: TGTGCCAGCAGCTTGGCGATGGGGGCGTCCAAAAACATTCAGTACTTC. The chain is built from TRBV5-8 and TRBJ2-4; perhaps TRBD1 as D (6 bases). CDR3 length: 16 amino acids. The germline gives CDR1 SGHTS, CDR2 YDEGEE. The V and J ends lost 0 bases and 2 bases respectively, with 12 bases between them. The full variable domain, rest sourced from reference TRBV5-8 and TRBJ2-4, is EAGVTQSPTHLIKTRGQQATLRCSPISGHTSVYWYQQALGLGLQFLLWYDEGEERNRGNFPPRFSGRQFPNYSSELNVNALELEDSALYLCASSLAMGASKNIQYFGAGTRLSVL.

The genes are TRBV14 and TRBJ2-7; 9 bases agree with TRBD1. Germline CDR1 reads SGHDN; CDR2 reads FVKESK. CDR3 length: 13 residues. V gave up 4 bases and J gave up 6 bases; unmatched junction bases: 4. CDR3 in amino acids: CASSPDRGPEQYF. CDR3 nucleotides: TGTGCCAGCAGCCCGGACAGGGGTCCCGAGCAGTACTTC.

The rearrangement uses TRBV10-1 and TRBJ2-1; 9 bases match TRBD2. With V trimmed by 0 bases and J by 8 bases, 2 bases remained unmatched. Germline values: CDR1 WNHNN, CDR2 SYGVQD (reference sequence). The CDR3 spans 14 residues. The CDR3: CASSESGGGDEQFF. CDR3 nucleotides: TGCGCCAGCAGTGAGTCGGGCGGGGGGGATGAGCAGTTCTTC.

Only one count was recorded for this clone. The V call is TRBV7-3, the J call TRBJ2-2, with D perhaps TRBD1 (7 bases). The CDR3 is made up of 13 amino acids. With 5 bases removed from V and 5 bases from J, the gap between germline ends came to 9 bases. CDR1 and CDR2 (germline): SGHTA, FQGTGA. The CDR3 reads CASSPGGTGELFF. The DNA for the CDR3 is TGTGCCAGCAGCCCAGGGGGGACCGGGGAGCTGTTTTTT.

This clone was found once. The chain employs TRBV30 and TRBJ2-4; 8 bases are a match to TRBD2. CDR1 and CDR2 (germline): GTSNPN, SVGIG (reference sequence). V trimming: 7 bases; J trimming: 2 bases; junction bases outside the gene matches: 4. This CDR3 is built from 13 residues. The CDR3 sequence: CALLAGSKNIQYF. The CDR3 DNA reads TGTGCCTTGTTAGCGGGGTCCAAAAACATTCAGTACTTC.

The genes are TRBV2 and TRBJ2-1, with D possibly TRBD1 on 5 matching bases. Trimming cost V 8 bases and J 9 bases, with 14 bases left between them. The CDR3 consists of 12 residues. CDR1 SNHLY and CDR2 FYNNEI come from the germline V gene. The CDR3 loop reads CASARDATEQFF. The CDR3 region has the DNA TGTGCCAGCGCCAGGGATGCAACTGAGCAGTTCTTC.